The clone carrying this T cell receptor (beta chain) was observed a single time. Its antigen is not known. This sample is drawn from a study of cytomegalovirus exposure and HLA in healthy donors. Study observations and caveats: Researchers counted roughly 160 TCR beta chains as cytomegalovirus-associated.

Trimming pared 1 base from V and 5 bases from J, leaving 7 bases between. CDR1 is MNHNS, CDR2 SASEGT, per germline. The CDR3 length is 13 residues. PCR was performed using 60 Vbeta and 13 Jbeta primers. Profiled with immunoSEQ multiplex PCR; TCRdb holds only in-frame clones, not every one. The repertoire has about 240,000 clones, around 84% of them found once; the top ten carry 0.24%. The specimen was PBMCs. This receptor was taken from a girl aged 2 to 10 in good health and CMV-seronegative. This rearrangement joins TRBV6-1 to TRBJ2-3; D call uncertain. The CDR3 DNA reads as TGTGCCAGCAGTGAAGGCAGAGGAGATACGCAGTATTTT. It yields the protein CASSEGRGDTQYF.